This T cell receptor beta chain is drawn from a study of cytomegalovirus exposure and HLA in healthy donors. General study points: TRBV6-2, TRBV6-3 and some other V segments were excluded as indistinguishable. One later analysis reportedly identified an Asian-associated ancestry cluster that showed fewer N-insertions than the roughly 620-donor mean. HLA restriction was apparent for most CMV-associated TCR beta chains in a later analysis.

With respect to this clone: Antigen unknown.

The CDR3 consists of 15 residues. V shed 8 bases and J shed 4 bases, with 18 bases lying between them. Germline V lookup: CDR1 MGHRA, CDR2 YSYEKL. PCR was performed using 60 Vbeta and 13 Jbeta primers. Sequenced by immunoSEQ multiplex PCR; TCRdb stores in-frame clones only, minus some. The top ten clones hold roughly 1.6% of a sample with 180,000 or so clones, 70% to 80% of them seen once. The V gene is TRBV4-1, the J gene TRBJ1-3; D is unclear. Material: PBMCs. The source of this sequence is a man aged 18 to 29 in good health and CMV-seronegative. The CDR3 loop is CASSFAQKSGNTIYF. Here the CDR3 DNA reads TGCGCCAGCTCCTTCGCACAAAAATCCGGAAACACCATATATTTT.